This record looks at one TCR beta chain sequence and its context. The record originates from a study of regulatory T cells in long-lasting Graves disease. Stated time point: newly diagnosed GD, antithyroid drugs for less than 3 months. Making the TCR library involved RNA that had been extracted from PBMCs. With iRepertoire HTBI primers and Arm-PCR of CDR3 regions, TCR beta libraries were built. TCRdb analysed the multiplex PCR reads with MiXCR anew, one entry per CDR3 protein. This sample yields some 220,000 distinct CDR3 sequences, of which roughly 18% are seen a single time; roughly 10% belongs to the top ten. Germline CDR1 reads SQVTM; CDR2 reads ANQGSEA. This CDR3 comprises 12 residues. The V end was cut by 8 bases, the J end by 4 bases, with 11 bases between. These data are also associated with another study on T cells in Graves' hyperthyroidism and ophthalmopathy.

The specimen was peripheral blood mononuclear cells (PBMCs), collected at new diagnosis, from a patient treated with antithyroid drugs. The V call is TRBV29-1, the J call TRBJ2-2, with D tentatively TRBD2 (6 bases). This receptor was obtained from a woman in her 30s with Graves disease. The CDR3 nucleotides read TGCAGCACGGGACTTCCCACCGGGGAGCTGTTTTTT. Protein: CSTGLPTGELFF.